The present entry profiles one T cell receptor beta chain with its context. Antigen unknown. The data are from a study of graft-versus-host responses after intestinal transplantation. The V and J ends lost 4 bases and 0 bases respectively, with 7 bases between them. The germline CDR1 and CDR2 sequences are LNHDA and SQIVND (reference sequence). The CDR3 covers 14 residues. Assay used: immunoSEQ multiplex PCR; TCRdb lists only in-frame clones, some missing. The profile shows 90,000 to 95,000 clones, 90% to 95% of them singletons. This chain links TRBV19 with TRBJ1-5; D remains ambiguous. The sequence was obtained from a human donor who received an intestinal transplant. Sequencing was performed on unstimulated CD8+ T cells sorted from spleen or lymph node cells, taken before intestinal transplant. In DNA, the CDR3 is TGTGCCAGTAGTAAAATCGGTAGCAATCAGCCCCAGCATTTT. Translated, it gives CASSKIGSNQPQHF.